This T cell receptor (beta chain) was sequenced during a study of blood T cell repertoires in COVID-19. Study background: T cells, B-cell-depleted T cells, or PBMCs supplied cDNA or gDNA.

Using immunoSEQ multiplex PCR, the repertoire was profiled, and TCRdb retains in-frame clones only, with some absent. Of about 94,000 clones in the sample, about 80% are singletons; the top ten hold over 15%. Trimming left V 2 bases short and J 3 bases short, with 8 bases between. Looked up from germline, CDR1 is SGHTA and CDR2 is FQGNSA. The CDR3 totals 13 residues. This receptor was identified in a woman aged 80 or over with acute or convalescent COVID-19. The rearrangement uses TRBV7-2 and TRBJ2-7; D is unclear. Sequenced input: peripheral blood. The CDR3 sequence: CASSLNPDYEQYF. The CDR3, as DNA: TGTGCCAGCAGCTTAAACCCAGACTACGAGCAGTACTTC.